This TCR beta chain was identified in a study of vaccination effects on CD4 cells after COVID-19. Notes on the study in general: In vaccinees who were healthy, merely 1 out of 255 vaccine-induced clones cross-reacted with common cold coronaviruses.

CDR1 and CDR2 (germline): LNHDA, SQIVND (reference sequence). V lost 5 bases and J 7 bases, leaving 9 bases between the germline ends. The CDR3 length is 13 residues. The authors isolated CD4+ T cells after around 10 days of culture. Each participant received a vaccine that was either BNT162b2 or mRNA-1273, given as two doses. The authors replaced half the medium with IL-2 medium on days 3 and 7. Only in-frame clones appear in the TCRdb table, and some are missing; sequencing was by immunoSEQ multiplex PCR. The top ten clones hold less than 10% of a sample with about 45,000 clones, 72% of them seen once. Comments on this clone: The target antigen is unknown.

The source material was CD4+ T cells from PBMCs cultured without peptide, sampled after COVID-19 vaccination. This clonotype was sampled from a human donor who received a COVID-19 vaccine. This chain joins TRBV19 and TRBJ1-6; D uncertain. The CDR3 region is CASSSLSNSPLHF. The CDR3 nucleotides are TGTGCCAGTAGTTCTTTATCAAATTCACCCCTCCACTTT.